This T cell receptor (beta chain) was identified in a study of T cell responses to AZD1222 COVID-19 vaccine. Study findings and constraints: Among the donors, most were white British and more were female, and clonal diversity was possibly underestimated.

In regard to this clone: Its antigen is unidentified.

Produced via immunoSEQ multiplex PCR; TCRdb's table is partial and in-frame only. The sample holds tens of thousands of clones, about 89% seen once. CDR3 length: 14 amino acids. Germline V lookup: CDR1 SGDLS, CDR2 YYNGEE. The trim removed 3 bases at V and 10 bases at J, leaving 3 bases unmatched. This TCR was sampled from an adult in good health. The sample in question was peripheral blood, obtained on day 0 of MenACWY control vaccination. This chain connects TRBV9 to TRBJ1-6; TRBD1 matches at 11 bases. The CDR3 loop is CASSADRGPSPLHF. The CDR3 nucleotides read TGTGCCAGCAGCGCGGACAGGGGGCCATCACCCCTCCACTTT.